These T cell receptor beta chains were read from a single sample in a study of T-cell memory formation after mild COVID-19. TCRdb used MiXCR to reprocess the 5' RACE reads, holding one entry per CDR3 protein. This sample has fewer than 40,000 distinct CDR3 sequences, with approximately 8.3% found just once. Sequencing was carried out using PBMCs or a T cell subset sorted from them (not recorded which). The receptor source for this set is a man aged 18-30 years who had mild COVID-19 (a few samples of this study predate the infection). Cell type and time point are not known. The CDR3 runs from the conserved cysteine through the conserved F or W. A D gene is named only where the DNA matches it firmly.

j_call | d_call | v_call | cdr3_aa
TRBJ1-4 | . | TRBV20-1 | CSARGGPNEKLFF
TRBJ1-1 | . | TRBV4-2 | CASSQDRVIAFF
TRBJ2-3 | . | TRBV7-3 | CASSFRGTDTQYF
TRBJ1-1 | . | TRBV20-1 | CSARSGGRRDTEAFF
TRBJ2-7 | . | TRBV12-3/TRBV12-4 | CASSFDSLYEQYF
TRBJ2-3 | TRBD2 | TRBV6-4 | CASSASSGGTDTQYF
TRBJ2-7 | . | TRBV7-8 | CASSLAEVGRKQYF
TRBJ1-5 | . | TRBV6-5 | CASSLGTGQPQHF
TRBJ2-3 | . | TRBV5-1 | CASSLMGGRGDTQYF
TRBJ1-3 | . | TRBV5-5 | CASSFEESSGNTIYF
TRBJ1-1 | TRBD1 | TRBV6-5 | CASSETGGKNTEAFF
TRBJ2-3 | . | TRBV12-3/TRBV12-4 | CASSFQLGGDTQYF
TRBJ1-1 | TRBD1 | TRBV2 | CASSLQGRGTEAFF
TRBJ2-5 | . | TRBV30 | CAWSEGAQTGETQYF
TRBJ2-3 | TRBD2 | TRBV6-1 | CASSGRAGRTDTQYF